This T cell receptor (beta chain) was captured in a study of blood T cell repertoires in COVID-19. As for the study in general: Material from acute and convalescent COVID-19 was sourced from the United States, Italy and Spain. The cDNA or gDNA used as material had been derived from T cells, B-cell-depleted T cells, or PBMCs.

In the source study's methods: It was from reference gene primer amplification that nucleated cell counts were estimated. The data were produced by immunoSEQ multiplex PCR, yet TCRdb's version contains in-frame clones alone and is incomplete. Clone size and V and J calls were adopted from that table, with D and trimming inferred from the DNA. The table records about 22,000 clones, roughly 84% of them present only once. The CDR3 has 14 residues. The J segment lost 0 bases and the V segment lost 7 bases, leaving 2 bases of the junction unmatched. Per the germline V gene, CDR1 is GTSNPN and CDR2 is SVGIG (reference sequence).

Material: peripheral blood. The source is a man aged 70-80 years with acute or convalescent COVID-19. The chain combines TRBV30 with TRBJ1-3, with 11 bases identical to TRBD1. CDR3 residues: CAFGTGGSGNTIYF. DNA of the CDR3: TGTGCCTTCGGGACAGGGGGCTCTGGAAACACCATATATTTT.